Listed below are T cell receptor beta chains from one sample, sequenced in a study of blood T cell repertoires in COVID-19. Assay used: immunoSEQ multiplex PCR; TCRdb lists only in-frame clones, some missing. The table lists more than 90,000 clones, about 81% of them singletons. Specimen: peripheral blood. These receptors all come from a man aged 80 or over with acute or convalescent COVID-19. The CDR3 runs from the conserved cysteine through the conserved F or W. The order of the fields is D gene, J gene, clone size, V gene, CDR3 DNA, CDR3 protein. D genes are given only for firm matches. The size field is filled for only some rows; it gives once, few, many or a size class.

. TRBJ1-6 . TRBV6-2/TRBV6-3 TGTGCCAGCAGTTTACCGGACGGGAGAAGCTCCTATAATTCACCCCTCCACTTT CASSLPDGRSSYNSPLHF
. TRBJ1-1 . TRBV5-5 TGTGCCAGCATGCTCGGAGGTGGAAAAACTGAAGCTTTCTTT CASMLGGGKTEAFF
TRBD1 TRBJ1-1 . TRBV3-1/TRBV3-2 TGTGCCAGCAGTGACAGGGGGCGGACTGAAGCTTTCTTT CASSDRGRTEAFF
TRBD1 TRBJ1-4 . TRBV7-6 TGTGCCAGCAGCCCGACAGGGAATCAAAATGAAAAACTGTTTTTT CASSPTGNQNEKLFF
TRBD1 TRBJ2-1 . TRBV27 TGTGCCAGCAGTATCCGGGACAGCAATAACAATGAGCAGTTCTTC CASSIRDSNNNEQFF
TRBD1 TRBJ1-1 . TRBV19 TGTGCCAGTAGTACTCGACAGGGTAGGGTCACTGAAGCTTTCTTT CASSTRQGRVTEAFF
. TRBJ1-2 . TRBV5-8 TGTGCCAGCGCAAACAGGGAGTTGGGCTATGGCTACACCTTC CASANRELGYGYTF
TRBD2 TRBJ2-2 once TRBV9 TGTGCCAGCAGCGCCGGGACTAGCGTAACGAACACCGGGGAGCTGTTTTTT CASSAGTSVTNTGELFF
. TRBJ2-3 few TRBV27 TGTGCCAGCAGTTTTGAGGGAAGGCTGACAGATACGCAGTATTTT CASSFEGRLTDTQYF
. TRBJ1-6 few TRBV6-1 TGTGCCAGCAGTGAATTAACTGGGGCGCCCCTCCACTTT CASSELTGAPLHF
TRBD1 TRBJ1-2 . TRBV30 TGTGCCTGGGGACGGACAGGGCCTATGTTGAGTGGCTACACCTTC CAWGRTGPMLSGYTF